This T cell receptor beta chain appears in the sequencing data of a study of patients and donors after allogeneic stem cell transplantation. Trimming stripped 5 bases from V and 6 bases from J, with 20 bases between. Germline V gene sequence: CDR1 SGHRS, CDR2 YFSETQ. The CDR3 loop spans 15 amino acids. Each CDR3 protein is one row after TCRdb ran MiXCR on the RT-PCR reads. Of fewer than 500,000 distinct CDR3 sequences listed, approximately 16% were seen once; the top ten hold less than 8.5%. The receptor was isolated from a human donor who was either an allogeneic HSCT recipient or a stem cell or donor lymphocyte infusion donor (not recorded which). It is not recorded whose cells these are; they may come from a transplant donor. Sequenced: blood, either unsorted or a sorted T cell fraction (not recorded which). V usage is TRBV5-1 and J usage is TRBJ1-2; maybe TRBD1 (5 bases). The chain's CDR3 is CASRTPGTAVNGYTF. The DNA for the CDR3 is TGCGCCAGCAGGACACCCGGGACGGCAGTGAATGGCTACACCTTC.